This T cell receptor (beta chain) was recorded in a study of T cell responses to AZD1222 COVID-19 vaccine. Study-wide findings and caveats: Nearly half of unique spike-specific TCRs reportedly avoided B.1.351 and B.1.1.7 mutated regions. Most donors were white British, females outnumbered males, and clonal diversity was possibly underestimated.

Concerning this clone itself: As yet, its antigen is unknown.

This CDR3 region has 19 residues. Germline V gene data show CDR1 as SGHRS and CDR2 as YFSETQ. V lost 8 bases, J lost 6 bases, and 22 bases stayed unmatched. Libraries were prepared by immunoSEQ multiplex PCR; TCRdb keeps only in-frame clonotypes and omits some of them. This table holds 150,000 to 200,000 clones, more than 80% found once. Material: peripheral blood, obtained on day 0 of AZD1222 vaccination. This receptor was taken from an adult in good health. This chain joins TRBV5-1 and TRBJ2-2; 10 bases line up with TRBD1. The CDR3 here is CASSLRRGGQGLYAGELFF. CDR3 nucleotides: TGCGCCAGTAGCCTTCGACGCGGGGGACAGGGGTTGTACGCCGGGGAGCTGTTTTTT.